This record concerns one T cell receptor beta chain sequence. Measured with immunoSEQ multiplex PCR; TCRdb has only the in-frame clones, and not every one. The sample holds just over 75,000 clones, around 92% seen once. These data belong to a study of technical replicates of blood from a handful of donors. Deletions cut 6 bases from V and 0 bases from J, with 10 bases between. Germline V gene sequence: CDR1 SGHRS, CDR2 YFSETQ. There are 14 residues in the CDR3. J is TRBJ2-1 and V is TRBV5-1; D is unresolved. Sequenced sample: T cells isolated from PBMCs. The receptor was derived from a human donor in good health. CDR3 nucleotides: TGCGCCAGCAACTCCATCCTCTCCTACAATGAGCAGTTCTTC. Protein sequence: CASNSILSYNEQFF.